Below are 26 T cell receptor beta chains sequenced from a single sample in a study of long-term antiretroviral therapy in people with HIV. With survey level as its setting, the immunoSEQ assay was v3.0. The protocol was immunoSEQ multiplex PCR, while the TCRdb copy is restricted to in-frame clones and leaves out a portion. The sample gives about 19,000 clones, less than 85% of which show up once; roughly 6.7% is in the top ten. The starting material was unsorted PBMCs, obtained at the start of antiretroviral therapy, before treatment. These receptors were taken from a man younger than 35 with HIV.

The CDR3 is CAWSVTGGNTDTQYF. The DNA for the CDR3 is TGTGCCTGGAGTGTAACGGGAGGTAACACAGATACGCAGTATTTT. The gene calls are TRBV30 and TRBJ2-3; 7 bases align to TRBD2. This CDR3 is built from 15 residues. Trimming took 0 bases from V and 2 from J; bases not matched to a gene: 5. Germline values: CDR1 GTSNPN, CDR2 SVGIG (reference sequence).

The gene calls are TRBV9 and TRBJ2-3; 14 bases line up with TRBD2. The J segment lost 4 bases and the V segment lost 3 bases, leaving 7 bases of the junction unmatched. The CDR3 covers 17 residues. Per the germline V gene, CDR1 is SGDLS and CDR2 is YYNGEE. DNA for the CDR3: TGTGCCAGCAGCGGACTAGCGGGAGGGCCCGTAGCAGATACGCAGTATTTT. Protein sequence: CASSGLAGGPVADTQYF.

The gene calls are TRBV28 and TRBJ2-7, with D possibly called TRBD1 or TRBD2 (6 bases each). The germline gives CDR1 MDHEN, CDR2 SYDVKM. The V end lost 2 bases, the J end lost 5 bases, and 7 bases lay between the germline ends. The CDR3 totals 12 residues. As DNA, the CDR3 is TGTGCCAGCAGTTTAAGGGGGGACGAGCAGTACTTC. Protein: CASSLRGDEQYF.

The V call is TRBV15, the J call TRBJ2-7; no clear D gene. Germline CDR1 reads LNHNV; CDR2 reads YYDKDF (reference sequence). The CDR3 covers 12 residues. V gave up 4 bases and J gave up 4 bases, with 8 bases separating them. CDR3: CATSTDFYEQYF. In DNA, the CDR3 is TGTGCCACCAGCACCGACTTTTACGAGCAGTACTTC. The variable domain in full, completed from reference TRBV15 and TRBJ2-7, reads DAMVIQNPRYQVTQFGKPVTLSCSQTLNHNVMYWYQQKSSQAPKLLFHYYDKDFNNEADTPDNFQSRRPNTSFCFLDIRSPGLGDTAMYLCATSTDFYEQYFGPGTRLTVT.

This clone was counted a few times. The rearrangement links TRBV4-3 to TRBJ2-7; D uncertain. CDR1 LGHNA and CDR2 YSLEER come from the germline V gene. This CDR3 contains 13 residues. V was pared by 0 bases and J by 3 bases, with 6 bases between. The CDR3 loop reads CASSQDTLYEQYF. The CDR3 coding sequence is TGCGCCAGCAGCCAAGATACGCTCTACGAGCAGTACTTC.

The rearrangement uses TRBV7-8 and TRBJ2-7; D not resolved. The V end was cut by 5 bases, the J end by 6 bases, with 14 bases between. The CDR3 extends over 13 amino acids. Germline assignment: CDR1 SGHVS and CDR2 FQNEAQ. CDR3: CASSIGRRSEQYF. In DNA, the CDR3 is TGTGCCAGCAGCATCGGACGGCGCTCCGAGCAGTACTTC.

V and J are TRBV7-9 and TRBJ2-4; 10 nucleotides match TRBD1. J lost 9 bases, V lost 5 bases, and 7 bases had no gene match. The CDR3 totals 14 residues. Germline CDR1 is SEHNR and CDR2 is FQNEAQ (reference sequence). CDR3 residues: CASSPGQGKVIQYF. CDR3 in DNA: TGTGCCAGCAGCCCGGGACAGGGGAAGGTCATTCAGTACTTC. The full variable domain, completed using reference TRBV7-9 and TRBJ2-4, is DTGVSQNPRHKITKRGQNVTFRCDPISEHNRLYWYRQTLGQGPEFLTYFQNEAQLEKSRLLSDRFSAERPKGSFSTLEIQRTEQGDSAMYLCASSPGQGKVIQYFGAGTRLSVL.

The CDR3 loop reads CASRRGGSGNTIYF. CDR3 bases: TGTGCCAGCAGGAGGGGGGGATCTGGAAACACCATATATTTT. The genes are TRBV7-9 and TRBJ1-3, with D tentatively TRBD1 (6 bases). V was trimmed by 6 bases and J by 1 base, leaving 10 bases between them. The CDR3 is 14 amino acids. Per germline, CDR1 SEHNR and CDR2 FQNEAQ (reference sequence).

CDR3 DNA sequence: TGTGCCAGCAGTACACTAGGTCCCAATGAGCAGTTCTTC. It codes for CASSTLGPNEQFF. V usage is TRBV27 and J usage is TRBJ2-1; D possibly corresponds to TRBD2 (5 bases). CDR1 and CDR2 (germline): MNHEY, SMNVEV (reference sequence). V lost 5 bases and J 6 bases, leaving 11 bases between the germline ends. The CDR3 length is 13 residues.

The chain links TRBV7-2 to TRBJ2-7; 7 positions match TRBD2. CDR1 is SGHTA, CDR2 FQGNSA, per germline. CDR3 length: 16 amino acids. The V gene end was trimmed by 6 bases and the J gene end by 0 bases; junction bases not matched to a gene: 11. CDR3 bases: TGTGCCAGCAGTATAGGTGGGCGGGGGAGCTCCTACGAGCAGTACTTC. Encoded protein: CASSIGGRGSSYEQYF.

This chain uses TRBV19 with TRBJ1-2; D remains unclear. CDR3 length: 15 residues. Germline V gives CDR1 LNHDA, CDR2 SQIVND (reference sequence). V was trimmed by 2 bases and J by 3 bases, leaving 13 bases between them. CDR3 protein: CASSISGLDDYGYTF. DNA for the CDR3: TGTGCCAGTAGTATATCGGGGTTGGATGACTATGGCTACACCTTC.

The V gene is TRBV29-1, the J gene TRBJ1-2; possible D gene TRBD1, 5 bases. Looked up from germline, CDR1 is SQVTM and CDR2 is ANQGSEA. The CDR3 length is 13 residues. Trimming removed 5 bases from V and 2 bases from J, with 12 bases in between. The CDR3 is CSVWVGRNYGYTF. The CDR3 DNA reads TGCAGCGTTTGGGTGGGACGGAACTATGGCTACACCTTC.

The rearrangement joins TRBV18 to TRBJ2-7; a weak D match, TRBD2 (5 bases). Per the germline V gene, CDR1 is KGHSH and CDR2 is LQKENI. The length of the CDR3 is 13 residues. Between the trimmed V and J ends, which lost 1 base and 6 bases, there was a span of 10 bases. The CDR3 is CASSPRLGGEQYF. Written as DNA, the CDR3 is TGTGCCAGCTCACCACGGCTTGGAGGCGAGCAGTACTTC. The whole variable domain, filled in from reference TRBV18 and TRBJ2-7, reads NAGVMQNPRHLVRRRGQEARLRCSPMKGHSHVYWYRQLPEEGLKFMVYLQKENIIDESGMPKERFSAEFPKEGPSILRIQQVVRGDSAAYFCASSPRLGGEQYFGPGTRLTVT.

A single count supports this clone. The V call is TRBV6-1, the J call TRBJ2-3; no clear D. Germline V gene lookup returns CDR1 MNHNS and CDR2 SASEGT. This CDR3 is built from 13 residues. Trimming removed 6 bases at V and 4 bases at J, with 11 bases between. The CDR3 protein is CASSERQADTQYF. The CDR3 DNA follows: TGTGCCAGCAGCGAACGTCAGGCAGATACGCAGTATTTT.

The J gene is TRBJ2-3, the V gene TRBV7-2, with D possibly being TRBD1 (5 bases). Looked up from germline, CDR1 is SGHTA and CDR2 is FQGNSA. CDR3 length: 16 amino acids. V was shortened by 5 bases and J by 5 bases, with 20 bases between the two germline ends. The CDR3 spells CASSLMPVTARDTQYF. CDR3 sequence (DNA): TGTGCCAGCAGCCTCATGCCCGTGACAGCGAGAGATACGCAGTATTTT. Supplemented by reference TRBV7-2 and TRBJ2-3, the full variable domain reads GAGVSQSPSNKVTEKGKDVELRCDPISGHTALYWYRQSLGQGLEFLIYFQGNSAPDKSGLPSDRFSAERTGGSVSTLTIQRTQQEDSAVYLCASSLMPVTARDTQYFGPGTRLTVL.

V gene TRBV5-1 combines with J gene TRBJ2-2, with 8 bases identical to TRBD1. This CDR3 has 16 residues. V shed 5 bases and J 2 bases; nucleotides not matched to a gene: 8. Per the germline V gene, CDR1 is SGHRS and CDR2 is YFSETQ. Here the CDR3 reads CASRGQAAYNTGELFF. The CDR3 DNA sequence: TGCGCCAGCAGGGGACAGGCCGCTTACAACACCGGGGAGCTGTTTTTT. Supplemented by reference TRBV5-1 and TRBJ2-2, the full variable domain reads KAGVTQTPRYLIKTRGQQVTLSCSPISGHRSVSWYQQTPGQGLQFLFEYFSETQRNKGNFPGRFSGRQFSNSRSEMNVSTLELGDSALYLCASRGQAAYNTGELFFGEGSRLTVL.

The CDR3 protein is CASSMGGGLYEQYF. As DNA, the CDR3 is TGTGCCAGTAGTATGGGGGGAGGCCTCTACGAGCAGTACTTC. V gene TRBV19 combines with J gene TRBJ2-7, with D possibly being TRBD2 (6 bases). Per the germline V gene, CDR1 is LNHDA and CDR2 is SQIVND (reference sequence). Trimming removed 3 bases at V and 3 bases at J, with 12 bases between. CDR3 length equals 14 residues.

The gene calls are TRBV9 and TRBJ2-1; unclear D gene. The CDR3 is 13 amino acids. V was cut by 4 bases and J by 3 bases, with 8 bases left in between. Germline CDR1 SGDLS, CDR2 YYNGEE. For the CDR3, the DNA is TGTGCCAGCAGCACCCCTCTCTACAATGAGCAGTTCTTC. This sequence encodes CASSTPLYNEQFF.

This chain joins TRBV27 and TRBJ2-7; D could derive from TRBD1 or TRBD2 (5 bases each). Per germline, CDR1 MNHEY and CDR2 SMNVEV (reference sequence). The V gene lost 7 bases and the J gene lost 4 bases, with 11 bases spanning the gap. This CDR3 is built from 12 residues. DNA of the CDR3: TGTGCCAGCACCGGGGCTGGGTACGAGCAGTACTTC. As protein: CASTGAGYEQYF.

The CDR3 bases are TGTGCCAGCAGCCTACTAGCGGGCTCCTACAATGAGCAGTTCTTC. Residues: CASSLLAGSYNEQFF. This chain links TRBV7-9 with TRBJ2-1; 9 nucleotides line up with TRBD2. CDR1 and CDR2 (germline): SEHNR, FQNEAQ (reference sequence). The CDR3 runs 15 residues. V shed 5 bases, J shed 0 bases, and the junction held 2 bases outside the gene matches.

V gene TRBV6-5 combines with J gene TRBJ2-7; 9 bases are a match to TRBD1. V lost 7 bases and J lost 4; bases outside the gene matches: 5. The CDR3 length is 13 residues. Germline V CDR1 and CDR2: MNHEY, SVGAGI. DNA for the CDR3: TGTGCCAGCAAGAATGGACAGGGGTACGAGCAGTACTTC. Residues: CASKNGQGYEQYF.

J is TRBJ1-5 and V is TRBV6-1; perhaps TRBD1 as D (6 bases). The V and J ends lost 4 bases and 6 bases respectively, with 16 bases between them. CDR1 is MNHNS, CDR2 SASEGT, per germline. The CDR3 consists of 15 residues. CDR3 sequence reads: CASSVGGRGPQPQHF. As DNA, the CDR3 is TGTGCCAGCAGTGTAGGGGGGCGGGGGCCTCAGCCCCAGCATTTT.

The gene calls are TRBV7-2 and TRBJ2-7; the D is unclear. V dropped 5 bases and J dropped 4 bases, with 15 bases sitting between them. The CDR3 consists of 14 residues. The germline gives CDR1 SGHTA, CDR2 FQGNSA. This CDR3 is CASSPHSLGYEQYF. For the CDR3, the DNA is TGTGCCAGCAGCCCGCACAGTCTCGGGTACGAGCAGTACTTC.

V gene TRBV6-1 combines with J gene TRBJ2-1; TRBD2 might be the D (6 bases). V was shortened by 8 bases and J by 2 bases, with 7 bases between the two germline ends. Germline V gene sequence: CDR1 MNHNS, CDR2 SASEGT. There are 12 residues in the CDR3. The CDR3 nucleotides are TGTGCCAGCGGCGGGACCTACAATGAGCAGTTCTTC. Amino acid sequence: CASGGTYNEQFF.

The rearrangement joins TRBV6-6 to TRBJ2-2; tentatively, D is TRBD2 (5 bases). V dropped 0 bases and J dropped 4 bases, with 9 bases sitting between them. The CDR3 consists of 15 residues. Germline CDR1 is MNHNY and CDR2 is SVGAGI (reference sequence). Here the CDR3 DNA reads TGTGCCAGCAGTTACTCGAGGGCGGGCACCGGGGAGCTGTTTTTT. It codes for CASSYSRAGTGELFF.

The V and J genes are TRBV7-2 and TRBJ2-1; D uncertain. This CDR3 contains 14 residues. Trimming left V 3 bases short and J 6 bases short, with 12 bases between. CDR1 and CDR2 (germline): SGHTA, FQGNSA. DNA of the CDR3: TGTGCCAGCAGCTTGGTCGGGTCTCTCAATGAGCAGTTCTTC. Its protein product is CASSLVGSLNEQFF.